This TCR beta chain is drawn from a study of shared clonotypes between healthy human individuals. Overall study findings and caveats: Only blood samples were collected, and tissue repertoires likely differ. Across several donors, naive CD4 shared roughly 5%, naive CD8 3.5% to 4%, memory CD4 roughly 2.1%, memory CD8 around 0.42%.

Combining CD45RO+ cells with CCR7-negative CD45RA+ TemRA cells gave CD8 memory. This clone was seen only once. The antigen is not known. Per the original methods: From ImmunoSEQ came sequences covering only the junction and carrying no quality scores, so filtering differed. Sequencing was performed with immunoSEQ multiplex PCR; in TCRdb, only in-frame clones are kept and a portion is missing. The DNA gave D and trimming, while V, J and clone size come from that table. Of 600,000 to 750,000 clones listed, 90% are singletons. This CDR3 is built from 15 residues. The ends were cut back, 0 bases at V and 4 bases at J, with 10 bases in the middle. The germline CDR1 and CDR2 sequences are MNHEY and SMNVEV (reference sequence).

What was sequenced was memory CD8+ T cells from PBMCs. Subset here: CD45RO+ cells pooled with CCR7-negative TemRA cells. The TCR comes from a man aged 18 to 35 in good health. Some clones in this sample may be carry-over from other donors' samples. The V gene is TRBV27, the J gene TRBJ2-1; D call uncertain. CDR3 residues: CASSLSRVAYNEQFF. The CDR3 DNA follows: TGTGCCAGCAGTTTATCCCGGGTCGCTTACAATGAGCAGTTCTTC.